This section outlines one T cell receptor beta chain sequence together with its context. This sample stems from a study of blood T cell repertoires in COVID-19. Study background: From the United States, Italy and Spain came samples of acute and convalescent COVID-19. T cells, B-cell-depleted T cells, or PBMCs supplied cDNA or gDNA.

Trimming left V 3 bases short and J 4 bases short, with 6 bases between. Per the germline V gene, CDR1 is SGHTA and CDR2 is FQGTGA. This CDR3 spans 13 amino acids. Original handling: Estimation of nucleated cell counts relied on the amplification of reference gene primers. TCRdb keeps only in-frame clones here, not all; method: immunoSEQ multiplex PCR. D and trimming were read from the DNA, whereas the V and J calls and clone size are those reported in that table. The sample holds roughly 250,000 clones, approximately 86% seen once. Participants had their cohort set by participant-reported clinical history.

V gene TRBV7-3 combines with J gene TRBJ2-2; D unresolved. Sequencing input: PBMCs or T cells enriched from blood (not recorded which). This receptor was identified in a woman aged 40 to 49 with acute COVID-19. CDR3 sequence: CASSFSSTGELFF. The CDR3, as DNA: TGTGCCAGCAGCTTTTCGTCCACCGGGGAGCTGTTTTTT.